This TCR beta chain was found in a study of blood T cell repertoires in COVID-19. Sequenced by immunoSEQ multiplex PCR; TCRdb stores in-frame clones only, minus some. The sample carries roughly 94,000 clones, about 79% recorded once. The CDR3 contains 16 residues. V was pared by 0 bases and J by 1 base, with 0 bases of the junction left unmatched. Per germline, CDR1 MRHNA and CDR2 SNTAGT. The receptor was isolated from a man in his 60s with acute or convalescent COVID-19. The rearrangement links TRBV6-4 to TRBJ2-3; TRBD2 matches at 11 bases. The sequencing input was peripheral blood. This CDR3 is CASSDSTSGGTDTQYF. The CDR3 DNA reads as TGTGCCAGCAGTGACTCGACTAGCGGGGGCACAGATACGCAGTATTTT.